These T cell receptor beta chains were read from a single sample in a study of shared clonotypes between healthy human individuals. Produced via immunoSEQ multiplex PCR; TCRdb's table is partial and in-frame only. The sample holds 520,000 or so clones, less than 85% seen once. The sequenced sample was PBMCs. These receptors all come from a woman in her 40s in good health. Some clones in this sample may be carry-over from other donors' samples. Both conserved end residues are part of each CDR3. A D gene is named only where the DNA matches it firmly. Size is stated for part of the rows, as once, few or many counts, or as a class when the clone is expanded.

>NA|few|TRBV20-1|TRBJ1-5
TGCAGTGTCGATCAGCCCCAGCATTTT
CSVDQPQHF
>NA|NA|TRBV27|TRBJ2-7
TGTGCCAGCAGTTCCCTCGGACAGCCTTGGGAGCAGTACTTC
CASSSLGQPWEQYF
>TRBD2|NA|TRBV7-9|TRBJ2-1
TGTGCCAGCAGCTTCGGAGCGGGAGTCCAGGAGCAGTTCTTC
CASSFGAGVQEQFF
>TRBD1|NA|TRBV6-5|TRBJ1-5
TGTGCCAGCAGTACCAGGGGGCGACCCAATCAGCCCCAGCATTTT
CASSTRGRPNQPQHF
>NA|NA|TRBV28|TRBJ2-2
TGTGCCAGCAGTTTTCTCGGAGGGGACACCGGGGAGCTGTTTTTT
CASSFLGGDTGELFF
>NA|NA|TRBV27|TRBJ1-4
TGTGCCAGCAGCTCAGCCGGACGAAATGAAAAACTGTTTTTT
CASSSAGRNEKLFF
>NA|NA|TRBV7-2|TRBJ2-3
TGTGCCAGCAGCTTAGTGAAAAGCCTCGGAGATACGCAGTATTTT
CASSLVKSLGDTQYF
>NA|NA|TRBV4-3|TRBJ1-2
TGCGCCAGCAGCCAAGATGAGGGTTGGGGCTATGGCTACACCTTC
CASSQDEGWGYGYTF
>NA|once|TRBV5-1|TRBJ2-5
TGCGCCAGCAGCTTGCAGGGAAATGGAATAGAGACCCAGTACTTC
CASSLQGNGIETQYF
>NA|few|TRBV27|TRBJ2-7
TGTGCCAGCAGTACCTGGGAGCGTTATACCTACGAGCAGTACTTC
CASSTWERYTYEQYF
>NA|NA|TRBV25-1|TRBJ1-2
TGTGCCAGCAGTGAATCGAGCGCTTGGGTTGGAGATGGCTACACCTTC
CASSESSAWVGDGYTF
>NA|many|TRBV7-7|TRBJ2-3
TGTGCCAGCAGCCCCGGCGGCGGGTACACAGATACGCAGTATTTT
CASSPGGGYTDTQYF
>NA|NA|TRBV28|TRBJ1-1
TGTGCCAGCAGTTCGGAGCTACAGCTCACTGAAGCTTTCTTT
CASSSELQLTEAFF